A single T cell receptor (beta chain) is shown here with its context. Method: immunoSEQ multiplex PCR; TCRdb's copy keeps in-frame clones and lacks some. There are nearly 110,000 clones in the sample; less than 95% occur only once, and 1.6% lies in the top ten. The length of the CDR3 is 16 residues. CDR1 and CDR2 from the germline V gene are KGHSH and LQKENI. J gave up 5 bases and V 2 bases, and 9 bases lay outside the gene matches. This specimen belongs to a study of T cell changes during pregnancy in multiple sclerosis. The chain joins TRBV18 to TRBJ1-1, with 9 bases fitting TRBD1. This TCR was sampled from a female donor with multiple sclerosis, enrolled in a pregnancy study. Sequenced here: peripheral blood, sampled before pregnancy. This chain's CDR3 is CASSPVSGQGWTEAFF. In DNA form, the CDR3 reads TGTGCCAGCTCACCAGTGTCGGGACAGGGATGGACTGAAGCTTTCTTT.